This T cell receptor (beta chain) appears in the sequencing data of a study of lymphopenia after photon versus proton radiotherapy. General study findings and limits: After lymphocyte nadir, photon-treated repertoires showed oligoclonal expansion, especially CD8+ Temra. A bigger post-nadir fall in TCR diversity correlated inversely with survival time in deceased patients.

Repertoires were generated with immunoSEQ multiplex PCR, while TCRdb's copy carries only in-frame clones and drops some. Seen here are tens of thousands of clones, around 85% observed once, and the top ten hold roughly 2%. On this clone: Its target is not known.

Trimming removed 7 bases from V and 5 bases from J; junction bases left unmatched: 8. The CDR3 totals 15 residues. Germline V gives CDR1 MNHNY, CDR2 SVGAGI (reference sequence). This clonotype was obtained from a man aged 55 to 70 with pancreatic cancer. The input for sequencing was peripheral blood, taken from a patient treated with proton-based radiotherapy. The chain links TRBV6-6 to TRBJ1-6, with TRBD1 matching over 7 bases. CDR3 bases: TGTGCCAGCAACGGACAGGTGGGGGATAATTCACCCCTCCACTTT. Its protein product is CASNGQVGDNSPLHF.